A single sample is the source of the 11 T cell receptor beta chains below, sequenced in a study of low-dose radiotherapy and immunotherapy resistance in tumors (dated by TCRdb to between 2020 and 2023). The sequencer listed for this sample is Illumina HiSeq 2500. Superscript III and a set of TRAV- and TRBV-specific primers were used to synthesize first-strand cDNA, so that both TCRalpha and TCRbeta chains were covered. A roughly 20-cycle PCR with Phusion amplified the TCRs, pairing a constant-region primer with the adapter that was attached to the V primers. TCRdb reanalyzed the raw reads on its own, using fastp at Q25 for trimming and MiXCR for clone calling, and kept in-frame beta chains. Under each unique CDR3 protein, matching rows form one entry showing the most common genes and DNA. Here the sample has 54,000 or so distinct CDR3 sequences; almost 25% occur a single time. The ten largest account for approximately 5.4% of the sample.

Per the publication, the time point label means: before trial treatment. The sequenced sample was PBMCs, obtained before treatment. The source is a male donor with prostate cancer.

This clonotype was counted many times. The V gene is TRBV6-2 or TRBV6-3, the J gene TRBJ2-1; D is perhaps TRBD1 or TRBD2 (6 bases each). Between the trimmed V and J ends, which lost 4 bases and 9 bases, there was a span of 10 bases. Per germline, CDR1 MNHEY and CDR2 SVGEGT. This CDR3 is built from 12 residues. The CDR3 here is CASSFGGLEQFF. The CDR3 DNA follows: TGTGCCAGCAGTTTTGGGGGGCTTGAGCAGTTCTTC.

This clonotype has ten or more counts. V is TRBV27 and J is TRBJ2-2; D might be TRBD1 or TRBD2, each matching 5 bases. The V gene lost 1 base and the J gene lost 2 bases, with 8 bases spanning the gap. CDR3 length: 15 amino acids. The germline V gene has CDR1 MNHEY and CDR2 SMNVEV (reference sequence). The CDR3 loop is CASSLYGTNTGELFF. The CDR3 nucleotides are TGTGCCAGCAGTTTATACGGGACCAACACCGGGGAGCTGTTTTTT.

In this sample, this clonotype turned up many times. The chain combines TRBV7-2 with TRBJ1-1; 7 nucleotides agree with TRBD1. The germline V gene encodes CDR1 SGHTA and CDR2 FQGNSA. The CDR3 runs to 14 residues. Trimming cost V 6 bases and J 0 bases; bases outside gene matches: 4. The CDR3 sequence: CASSVGQLNTEAFF. Written as DNA, the CDR3 is TGTGCCAGCAGTGTGGGACAGCTGAACACTGAAGCTTTCTTT.

This clonotype was picked up many times. The V and J genes are TRBV2 and TRBJ1-1; D is perhaps TRBD1 (5 bases). V lost 7 bases to trimming and J lost 11 bases, with 23 bases between them. This CDR3 has 14 amino acids. Germline values: CDR1 SNHLY, CDR2 FYNNEI. The CDR3, as DNA: TGTGCCAGCAACGGGGGACCTTCCGGGTTCAGGGCTTTCTTT. This gives the protein CASNGGPSGFRAFF. Drawing the rest from reference TRBV2 and TRBJ1-1, the complete variable domain is EPEVTQTPSHQVTQMGQEVILRCVPISNHLYFYWYRQILGQKVEFLVSFYNNEISEKSEIFDDQFSVERPDGSNFTLKIRSTKLEDSAMYFCASNGGPSGFRAFFGQGTRLTVV.

This clonotype has a count of ten or more. The CDR3 sequence is CASSHLGGGNEQFF. The CDR3 nucleotides are TGTGCCAGCAGCCATCTCGGGGGCGGCAATGAGCAGTTCTTC. This chain links TRBV3-1 with TRBJ2-1; D is tentatively TRBD1 or TRBD2 (6 bases each). Trimming removed 3 bases from V and 6 bases from J, with 12 bases in between. This CDR3 is built from 14 residues. CDR1 and CDR2 from the germline V gene are LGHDT and YNNKEL (reference sequence).

For this clonotype: A far larger clone lies a single base away; this is likely a read error. The CDR3 end shows no conserved phenylalanine or tryptophan, and so a read error is likely. This chain joins TRBV5-8 and TRBJ2-5; D call uncertain. In germline, CDR1 is SGHTS, CDR2 YDEGEE. Trimming cost V 0 bases and J 5 bases, with 8 bases left between them. The CDR3 extends over 13 amino acids. The CDR3 nucleotides read TGTGCCAGCAGCTTGGAGGGTCGCGAGACCCAGTACTAC. Translation: CASSLEGRETQYY.

In this sample, this clonotype turned up many times. The gene calls are TRBV14 and TRBJ2-7, with D perhaps given as TRBD1 or TRBD2 (5 bases each). With 3 bases removed from V and 0 bases from J, the gap between germline ends came to 12 bases. Germline loops: CDR1 SGHDN, CDR2 FVKESK. There are 15 residues in the CDR3. The CDR3 sequence: CASSQSTDYSYEQYF. As DNA, the CDR3 is TGTGCCAGCAGCCAGTCGACAGACTACTCCTACGAGCAGTACTTC.

The table lists this clonotype with many counts. V is TRBV20-1 and J is TRBJ1-5; 11 bases align to TRBD1. With 4 bases clipped from V and 3 bases from J, the junction kept 11 bases outside the gene matches. The germline gives CDR1 DFQATT, CDR2 SNEGSKA (reference sequence). The CDR3 is made up of 17 amino acids. The CDR3 loop reads CSATYGQGAAYNQPQHF. The CDR3 DNA reads TGCAGTGCTACCTACGGACAGGGGGCTGCGTACAATCAGCCCCAGCATTTT.

Only a few counts were recorded for this clonotype. The J gene is TRBJ2-7, the V gene TRBV6-2 or TRBV6-3; D remains ambiguous. Germline CDR1 and CDR2: MNHEY and SVGEGT. Trimming took off 8 bases at V and 3 bases at J, with 17 bases between the two ends. The CDR3 consists of 14 residues. CDR3 amino acids: CASWHRGVGYEQYF. CDR3 in DNA: TGTGCCAGCTGGCACCGTGGGGTCGGCTACGAGCAGTACTTC.

This clonotype was detected a few times. A far larger clone is one nucleotide away, so this likely arose from a read error. The V and J genes are TRBV7-6 and TRBJ2-1; 9 bases agree with TRBD1. Germline V lookup: CDR1 SGHVS, CDR2 FNYEAQ. The CDR3 covers 15 residues. The junction had 7 bases not matched to a gene; V was cut back by 0 bases and J by 10 bases. The CDR3 region is CASSLAGTGSYEQFF. The CDR3 DNA is TGTGCCAGCAGCTTAGCCGGGACAGGGTCGTACGAGCAGTTCTTC.

This clonotype was seen at least ten times. This chain links TRBV24-1 with TRBJ2-1; TRBD1 agrees at 10 bases. The CDR3 has 16 residues. Unmatched junction bases numbered 6, after V lost 3 bases and J lost 5 bases. Germline values: CDR1 KGHDR, CDR2 SFDVKD. Here the CDR3 reads CATSDGTGEAHNEQFF. In DNA, the CDR3 is TGTGCCACCAGTGATGGGACAGGGGAGGCGCACAATGAGCAGTTCTTC.